The T cell receptor beta chain under discussion was sequenced for a study of T cells in Graves' hyperthyroidism and ophthalmopathy. This clonotype has at least ten counts. Germline values: CDR1 PRHDT, CDR2 FYEKMQ (reference sequence). This CDR3 has 16 residues. Trimming pared 0 bases from V and 2 bases from J, leaving 12 bases between. RNA transcripts served as the template for amplifying TCR beta CDR3 regions. HTBI primers were used for first-round RT-PCR of the TCR CDR3. TCRdb itself ran the multiplex PCR reads through MiXCR, one entry per CDR3 protein. This sample carries some 760,000 distinct CDR3 sequences, around 15% of them seen once, and the ten largest clones take approximately 10%.

This chain connects TRBV13 to TRBJ2-3; D may be TRBD1 (5 bases). Sequencing was carried out using blood. This receptor was taken from a woman between 18 and 29 years old with Graves' hyperthyroidism. The CDR3 protein is CASSLGMGLYTDTQYF. As DNA, the CDR3 is TGTGCCAGCAGCTTAGGCATGGGGCTGTACACAGATACGCAGTATTTT. Using reference TRBV13 and TRBJ2-3 for the parts outside the CDR3, the full variable domain is AAGVIQSPRHLIKEKRETATLKCYPIPRHDTVYWYQQGPGQDPQFLISFYEKMQSDKGSIPDRFSAQQFSDYHSELNMSSLELGDSALYFCASSLGMGLYTDTQYFGPGTRLTVL.